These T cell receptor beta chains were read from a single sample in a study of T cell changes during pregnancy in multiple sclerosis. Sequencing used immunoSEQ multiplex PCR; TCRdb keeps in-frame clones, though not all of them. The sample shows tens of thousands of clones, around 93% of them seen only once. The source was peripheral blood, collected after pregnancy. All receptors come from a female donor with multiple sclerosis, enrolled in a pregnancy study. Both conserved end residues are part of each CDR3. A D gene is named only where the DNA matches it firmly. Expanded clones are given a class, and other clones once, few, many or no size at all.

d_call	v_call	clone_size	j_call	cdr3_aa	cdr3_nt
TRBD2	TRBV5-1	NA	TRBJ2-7	CASSPRGATSGGYEQYF	TGCGCCAGCAGCCCGCGGGGGGCGACTAGCGGAGGCTACGAGCAGTACTTC
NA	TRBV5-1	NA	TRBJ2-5	CASSSTGSRKETQYF	TGCGCCAGCAGCTCTACCGGGTCGCGGAAAGAGACCCAGTACTTC
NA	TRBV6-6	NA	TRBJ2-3	CASSYADTSTDTQYF	TGTGCCAGCAGTTACGCAGACACTAGCACAGATACGCAGTATTTT
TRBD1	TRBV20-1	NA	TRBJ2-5	CSARQGETQYF	TGCAGTGCGCGACAGGGGGAGACCCAGTACTTC
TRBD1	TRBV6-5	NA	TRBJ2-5	CASSYGWWDSQETQYF	TGTGCCAGCAGTTACGGATGGTGGGACAGCCAAGAGACCCAGTACTTC
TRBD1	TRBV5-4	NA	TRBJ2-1	CASSFGQGVLNEQFF	TGTGCCAGCAGCTTCGGACAGGGAGTCCTGAATGAGCAGTTCTTC
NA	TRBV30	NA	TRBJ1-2	CAWSVEVYGYTF	TGTGCCTGGAGTGTGGAGGTCTATGGCTACACCTTC
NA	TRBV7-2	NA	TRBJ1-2	CASSLGGTQNYGYTF	TGTGCCAGCAGCTTGGGGGGGACCCAGAACTATGGCTACACCTTC
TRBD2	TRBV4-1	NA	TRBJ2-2	CASSRDFGTSGNTGELFF	TGCGCCAGCAGCCGAGATTTCGGGACTAGCGGAAACACCGGGGAGCTGTTTTTT
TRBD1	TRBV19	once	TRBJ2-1	CASTQRDRAGEQFF	TGTGCCAGTACGCAGCGGGACAGGGCTGGAGAGCAGTTCTTC
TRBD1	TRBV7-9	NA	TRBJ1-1	CASSLGGTGENTEAFF	TGTGCCAGCAGCTTAGGAGGGACAGGCGAGAACACTGAAGCTTTCTTT
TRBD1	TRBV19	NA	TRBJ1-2	CASKGTAMYLGGYTF	TGTGCCAGTAAGGGGACAGCGATGTATTTGGGTGGCTACACCTTC
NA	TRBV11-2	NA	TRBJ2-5	CASSLAGRGETQYF	TGTGCCAGCAGCTTAGCGGGTCGAGGGGAGACCCAGTACTTC
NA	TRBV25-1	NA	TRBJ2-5	CASSESIRLRVKETQYF	TGTGCCAGCAGTGAATCGATCCGGCTGAGGGTGAAAGAGACCCAGTACTTC
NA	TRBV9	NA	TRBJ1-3	CASSVGADFGNTIYF	TGTGCCAGCAGCGTAGGGGCAGATTTTGGAAACACCATATATTTT
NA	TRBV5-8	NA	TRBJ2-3	CASIVKRPGTDTQYF	TGTGCCAGCATTGTGAAGCGTCCAGGCACAGATACGCAGTATTTT
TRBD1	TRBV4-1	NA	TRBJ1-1	CASSQTNPGTGNSEAFF	TGCGCCAGCAGCCAAACGAACCCCGGGACAGGGAATTCTGAAGCTTTCTTT
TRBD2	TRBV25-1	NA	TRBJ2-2	CASNITSGRINGELFF	TGTGCCAGCAACATCACTAGCGGGAGGATTAACGGGGAGCTGTTTTTT
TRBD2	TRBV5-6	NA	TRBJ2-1	CASSYRLAGDLEQFF	TGTGCCAGCAGCTACCGATTAGCGGGAGATCTTGAGCAGTTCTTC
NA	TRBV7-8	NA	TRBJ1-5	CASSQQTTSNQPQHF	TGTGCCAGCAGCCAACAGACAACTAGCAATCAGCCCCAGCATTTT
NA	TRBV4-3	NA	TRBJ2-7	CASSQDRSGRGSYEQYF	TGCGCCAGCAGCCAAGATCGATCCGGCCGGGGGTCCTACGAGCAGTACTTC
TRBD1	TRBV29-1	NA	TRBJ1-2	CSAGQGNYGYTF	TGCAGCGCTGGACAGGGCAACTATGGCTACACCTTC
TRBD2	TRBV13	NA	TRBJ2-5	CASSPGLAGDREETQYF	TGTGCCAGCAGCCCGGGACTAGCGGGAGATCGGGAAGAGACCCAGTACTTC
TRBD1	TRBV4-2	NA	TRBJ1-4	CASSQLGQGELMTNEKLFF	TGTGCCAGCAGCCAACTCGGACAGGGCGAATTGATGACTAATGAAAAACTGTTTTTT
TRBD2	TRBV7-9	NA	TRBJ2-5	CASSSVSGSLTTQYF	TGTGCCAGCAGCTCCGTTAGCGGGAGCCTCACCACCCAGTACTTC
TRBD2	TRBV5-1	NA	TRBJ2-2	CASSFASGSTGELFF	TGCGCCAGCAGCTTCGCTAGCGGGAGCACCGGGGAGCTGTTTTTT